Described below is a single TCR beta chain sequence and its context. Its antigen remains unidentified. Library preparation used 5' RACE. The input for every TCR library was approximately 3,500 ng of total RNA. cDNA was synthesized with SMARTScribe reverse transcriptase in eight separate reactions per sample. During cDNA synthesis, template switching was used to introduce unique molecular identifiers that contained a 6-nucleotide sample barcode. Amplification of TCRalpha and TCRbeta cDNA involved two nested PCRs of approximately 16 and 9 cycles, and each PCR was followed by bead purification. Before amplification, cDNA was treated with uracil DNA-glycosylase and purified using the QIAquick PCR purification kit. In the second PCR, Illumina TruSeq-compatible adapters and sample-specific barcodes were added. TapeStation and Qubit were used to check library quality and concentration, and around 4.7 ng of each library was pooled. Pooled libraries were sequenced on an Illumina HiSeq2500 single-index Rapid Run with 2 x 100 bp reads and custom sequencing primers. As for how the authors treated the data: UMI-based consensus assembly with MiGEC version 1.2.6 was used to correct PCR and sequencing errors. V(D)J alignment, clonotype assembly and CDR3 extraction were performed with MiXCR version 2.1.1. To normalise gene usage, clonotype sharing and MAIT/NKT TCR abundance, the analysis used the top 1000, 10 000 and 20 000 clonotypes per sample. After downsampling to 27 000 UMIs, diversity was calculated as the inverse Simpson index using the vegan R package. Paired Mann-Whitney U tests were applied to discordant twin pairs, and Benjamini-Hochberg correction was used for multiple testing. TCRdb reprocessed the reads, reporting each CDR3 protein sequence once and no DNA. The V and J calls here are based on TCRdb, not the publication. The table for this sample shows about 140,000 distinct CDR3 sequences. The top ten clonotypes cover about 2.6% of the sample.

From each donor, an approximately 2.5 ml peripheral blood sample was collected into PAXgene tubes and stored at -80 degrees C. Without any T cell sorting, total RNA was extracted from whole blood using the PAXgene blood miRNA kit on an automated QIAcube. Peripheral blood from monozygotic twin pairs who were concordant or discordant for inflammatory bowel disease underwent deep TCRalpha and TCRbeta repertoire profiling using unique molecular barcoding. Smoking habits were recorded for all twin pairs, and individuals were classified as current, former or never smokers. The data derive from a study of monozygotic twins with inflammatory bowel disease (dated by TCRdb to the late 2010s). Looking at the study overall: A total of some 30 monozygotic twin pairs were included in the full study, comprising nine German pairs (four IBD-concordant, five IBD-discordant) and 19 IBD-discordant Danish pairs. Within discordant pairs, disease-associated traits were sought mainly by comparing IBD patients with their genetically identical healthy co-twins. Each individual had, on average, about 151 000 unique TCRalpha sequences and 181 000 unique TCRbeta sequences available for analysis. What the authors observed across the whole study: The analysis was unable to tell apart different T cell subtypes. No difference in repertoire similarity was observed between concordant and discordant twins, possibly owing to limited statistical power. IBD patients shared fewer clonotypes with other individuals than healthy twins did, most markedly in patients showing signs of disease activity. Differing immunosuppressive treatments among patients may have added background noise and inter-individual variability to the repertoires. No single strong signal or clonotype linked to IBD turned up in the results, so the idea that one exists was not supported. TCRbeta repertoire diversity, by inverse Simpson index, was decreased in IBD patients compared with their healthy co-twins.

CDR1 and CDR2 (LGHNA, YNFKEQ) derive from the germline V gene. The CDR3 holds 15 amino acids from the cysteine to the phenylalanine. This entry has no DNA. In this chain, TRBV4-2 is recombined with TRBJ2-7. Sequencing was carried out using blood. The receptor comes from a human donor with ulcerative colitis or Crohn's disease, or a healthy co-twin of an affected twin (not recorded which). The CDR3 here reads CASSQAAGNTYEQYF.